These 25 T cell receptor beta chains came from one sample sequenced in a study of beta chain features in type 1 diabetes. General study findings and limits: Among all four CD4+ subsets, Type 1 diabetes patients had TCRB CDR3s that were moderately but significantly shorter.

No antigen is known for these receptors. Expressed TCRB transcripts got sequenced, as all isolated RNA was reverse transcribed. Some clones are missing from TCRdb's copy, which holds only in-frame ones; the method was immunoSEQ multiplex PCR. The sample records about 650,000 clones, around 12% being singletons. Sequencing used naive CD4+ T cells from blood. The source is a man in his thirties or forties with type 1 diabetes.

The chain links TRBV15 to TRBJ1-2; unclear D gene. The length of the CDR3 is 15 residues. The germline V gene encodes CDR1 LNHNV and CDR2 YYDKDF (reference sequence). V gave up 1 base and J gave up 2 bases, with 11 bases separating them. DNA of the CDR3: TGTGCCACCAGCAGAGGTACAGACTTAAACTATGGCTACACCTTC. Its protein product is CATSRGTDLNYGYTF.

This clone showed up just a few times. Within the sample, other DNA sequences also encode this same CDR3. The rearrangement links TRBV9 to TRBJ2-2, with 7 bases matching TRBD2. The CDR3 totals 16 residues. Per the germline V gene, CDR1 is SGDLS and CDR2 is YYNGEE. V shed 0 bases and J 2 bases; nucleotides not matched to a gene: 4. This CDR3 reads CASSVVAGVNTGELFF. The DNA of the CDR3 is TGTGCCAGCAGCGTAGTGGCGGGGGTTAACACCGGGGAGCTGTTTTTT.

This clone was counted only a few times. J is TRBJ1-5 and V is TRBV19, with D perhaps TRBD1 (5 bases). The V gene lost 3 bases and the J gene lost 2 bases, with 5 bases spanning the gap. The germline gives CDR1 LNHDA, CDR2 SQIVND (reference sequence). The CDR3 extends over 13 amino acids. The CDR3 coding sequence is TGTGCCAGTAGTATCAGGGGCAATCAGCCCCAGCATTTT. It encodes CASSIRGNQPQHF.

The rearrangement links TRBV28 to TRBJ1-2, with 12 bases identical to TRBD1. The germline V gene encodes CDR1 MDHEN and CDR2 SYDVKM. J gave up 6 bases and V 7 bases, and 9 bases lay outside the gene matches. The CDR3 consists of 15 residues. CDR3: CASIEGTGGFHGYTF. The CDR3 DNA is TGTGCCAGCATTGAAGGGACAGGGGGCTTCCATGGCTACACCTTC.

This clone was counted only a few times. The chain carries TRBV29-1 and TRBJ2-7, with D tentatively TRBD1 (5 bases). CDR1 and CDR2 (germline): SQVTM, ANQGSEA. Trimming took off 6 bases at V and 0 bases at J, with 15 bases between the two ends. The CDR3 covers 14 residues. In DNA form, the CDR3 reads TGCAGCGTGTTACCCGACAGTCTCTCCTACGAGCAGTACTTC. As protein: CSVLPDSLSYEQYF.

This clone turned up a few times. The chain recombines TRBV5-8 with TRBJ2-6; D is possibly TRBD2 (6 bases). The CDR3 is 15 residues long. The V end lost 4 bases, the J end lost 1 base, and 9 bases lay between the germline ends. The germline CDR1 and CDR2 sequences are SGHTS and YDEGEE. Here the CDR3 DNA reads TGTGCCAGCAGCGGCGGGGCGTCTGGGGCCAACGTCCTGACTTTC. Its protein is CASSGGASGANVLTF.

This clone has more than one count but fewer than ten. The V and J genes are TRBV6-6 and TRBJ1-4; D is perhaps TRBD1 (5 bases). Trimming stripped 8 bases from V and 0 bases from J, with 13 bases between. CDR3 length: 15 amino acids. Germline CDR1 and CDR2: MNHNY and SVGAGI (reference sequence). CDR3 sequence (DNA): TGTGCCAGCTTGGGGCGGATAGCAACTAATGAAAAACTGTTTTTT. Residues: CASLGRIATNEKLFF.

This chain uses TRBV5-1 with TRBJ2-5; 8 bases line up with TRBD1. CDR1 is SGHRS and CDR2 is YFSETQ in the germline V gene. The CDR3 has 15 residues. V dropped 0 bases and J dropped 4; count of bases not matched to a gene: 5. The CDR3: CASSLETGTGETQYF. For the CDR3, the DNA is TGCGCCAGCAGCTTGGAAACCGGGACAGGAGAGACCCAGTACTTC.

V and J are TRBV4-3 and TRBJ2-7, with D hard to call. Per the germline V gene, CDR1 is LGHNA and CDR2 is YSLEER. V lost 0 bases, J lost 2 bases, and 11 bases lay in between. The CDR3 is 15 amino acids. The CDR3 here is CASSQEFRRAYEQYF. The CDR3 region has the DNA TGCGCCAGCAGCCAAGAGTTCAGGAGAGCCTACGAGCAGTACTTC.

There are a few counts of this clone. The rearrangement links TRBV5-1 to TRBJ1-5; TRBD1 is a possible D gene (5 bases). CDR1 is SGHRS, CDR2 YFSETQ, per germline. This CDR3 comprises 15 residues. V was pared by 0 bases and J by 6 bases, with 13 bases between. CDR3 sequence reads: CASSLDSMDTQPQHF. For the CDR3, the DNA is TGCGCCAGCAGCTTGGATTCGATGGACACTCAGCCCCAGCATTTT.

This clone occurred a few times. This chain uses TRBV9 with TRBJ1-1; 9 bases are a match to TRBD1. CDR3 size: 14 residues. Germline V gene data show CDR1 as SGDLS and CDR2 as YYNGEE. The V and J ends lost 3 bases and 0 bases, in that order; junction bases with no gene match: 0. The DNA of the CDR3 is TGTGCCAGCAGCGGGACAGGGGTGAACACTGAAGCTTTCTTT. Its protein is CASSGTGVNTEAFF.

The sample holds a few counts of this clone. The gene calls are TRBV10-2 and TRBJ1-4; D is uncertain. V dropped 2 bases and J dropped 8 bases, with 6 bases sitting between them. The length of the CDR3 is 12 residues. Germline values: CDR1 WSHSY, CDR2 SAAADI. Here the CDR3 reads CASSETAEKLFF. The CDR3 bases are TGCGCCAGCAGTGAGACAGCCGAAAAACTGTTTTTT.

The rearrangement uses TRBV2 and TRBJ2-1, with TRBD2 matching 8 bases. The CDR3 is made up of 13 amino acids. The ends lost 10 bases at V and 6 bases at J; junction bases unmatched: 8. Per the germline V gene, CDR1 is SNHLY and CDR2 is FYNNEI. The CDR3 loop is CATAGGVPNEQFF. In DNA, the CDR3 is TGTGCCACTGCCGGGGGGGTGCCCAATGAGCAGTTCTTC.

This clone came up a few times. The CDR3 sequence: CASTGDREKLFF. The CDR3 DNA reads as TGTGCCAGCACCGGAGACAGGGAAAAACTGTTTTTT. The chain combines TRBV6-6 with TRBJ1-4, with a tentative D call TRBD1 (6 bases). Germline V gene sequence: CDR1 MNHNY, CDR2 SVGAGI (reference sequence). Trimming took 7 bases from V and 8 from J, leaving 11 bases between them. This CDR3 spans 12 amino acids.

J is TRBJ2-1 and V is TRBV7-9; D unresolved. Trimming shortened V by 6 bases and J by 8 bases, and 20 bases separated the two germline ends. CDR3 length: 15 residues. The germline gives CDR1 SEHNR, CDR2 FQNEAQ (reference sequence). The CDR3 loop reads CASSRDRARTDEQFF. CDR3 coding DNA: TGTGCCAGCAGTCGCGACCGGGCTCGTACCGATGAGCAGTTCTTC.

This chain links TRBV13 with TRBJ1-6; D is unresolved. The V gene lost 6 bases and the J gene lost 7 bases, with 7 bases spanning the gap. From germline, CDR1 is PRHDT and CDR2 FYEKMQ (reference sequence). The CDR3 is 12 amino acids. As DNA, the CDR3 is TGTGCCAGCAGTGACCAAAATTCACCCCTCCACTTT. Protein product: CASSDQNSPLHF.

The chain's CDR3 is CASSGRTGANSPLHF. The CDR3 nucleotides are TGTGCCAGCAGCGGCAGGACAGGGGCTAATTCACCCCTCCACTTT. The chain carries TRBV11-2 and TRBJ1-6; 9 positions agree with TRBD1. The CDR3 extends over 15 amino acids. CDR1 SGHAT and CDR2 FQNNGV come from the germline V gene. J lost 6 bases, V lost 5 bases, and 5 bases had no gene match.

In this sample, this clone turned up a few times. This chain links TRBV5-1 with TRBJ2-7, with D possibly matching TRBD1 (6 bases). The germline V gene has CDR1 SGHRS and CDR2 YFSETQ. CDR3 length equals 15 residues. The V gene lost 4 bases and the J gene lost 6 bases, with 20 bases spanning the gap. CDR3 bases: TGCGCCAGCAGCCTCGATTACAGGGAAAACGGCGAGCAGTACTTC. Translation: CASSLDYRENGEQYF. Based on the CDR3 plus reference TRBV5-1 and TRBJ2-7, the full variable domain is KAGVTQTPRYLIKTRGQQVTLSCSPISGHRSVSWYQQTPGQGLQFLFEYFSETQRNKGNFPGRFSGRQFSNSRSEMNVSTLELGDSALYLCASSLDYRENGEQYFGPGTRLTVT.

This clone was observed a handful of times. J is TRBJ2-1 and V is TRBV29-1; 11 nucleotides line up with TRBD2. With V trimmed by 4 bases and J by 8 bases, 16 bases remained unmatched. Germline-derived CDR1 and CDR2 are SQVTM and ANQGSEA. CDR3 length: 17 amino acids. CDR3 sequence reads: CSVVSRASGGNLDEQFF. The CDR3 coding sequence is TGCAGCGTTGTGTCTAGGGCTAGCGGGGGGAACTTAGATGAGCAGTTCTTC.

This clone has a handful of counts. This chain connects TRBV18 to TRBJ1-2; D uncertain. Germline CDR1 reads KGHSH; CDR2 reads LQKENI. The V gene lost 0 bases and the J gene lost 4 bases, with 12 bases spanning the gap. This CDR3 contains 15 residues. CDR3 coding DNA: TGTGCCAGCTCACCACCGGGTCCCATAGGCTATGGCTACACCTTC. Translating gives CASSPPGPIGYGYTF.

In DNA form, the CDR3 reads TGTGCCAGCAGGGGCGACCTGGGGTATAATTCACCCCTCCACTTT. Translation: CASRGDLGYNSPLHF. This chain joins TRBV6-1 and TRBJ1-6; D ambiguous. V lost 6 bases to trimming and J lost 4 bases, with 13 bases between them. The CDR3 sequence is 15 residues long. Per germline, CDR1 MNHNS and CDR2 SASEGT.

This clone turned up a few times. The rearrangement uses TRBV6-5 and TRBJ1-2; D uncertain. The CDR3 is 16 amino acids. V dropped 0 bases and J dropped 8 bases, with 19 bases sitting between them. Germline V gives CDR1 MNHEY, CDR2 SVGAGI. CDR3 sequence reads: CASSYSPGPKAGGYTF. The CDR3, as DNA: TGTGCCAGCAGTTACTCCCCGGGCCCGAAGGCGGGCGGCTACACCTTC.

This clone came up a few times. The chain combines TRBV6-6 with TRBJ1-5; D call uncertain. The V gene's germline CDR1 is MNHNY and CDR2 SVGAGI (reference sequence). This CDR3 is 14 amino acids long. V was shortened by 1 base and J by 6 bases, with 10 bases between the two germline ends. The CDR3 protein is CASSYFLGTQPQHF. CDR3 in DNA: TGTGCCAGCAGTTACTTTTTGGGTACTCAGCCCCAGCATTTT.

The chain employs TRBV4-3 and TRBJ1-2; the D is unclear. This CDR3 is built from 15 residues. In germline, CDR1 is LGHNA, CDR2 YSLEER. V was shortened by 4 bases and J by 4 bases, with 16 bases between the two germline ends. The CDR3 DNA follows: TGCGCCAGCAGCCGTGGGGAGGACCCTCTCTATGGCTACACCTTC. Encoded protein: CASSRGEDPLYGYTF.

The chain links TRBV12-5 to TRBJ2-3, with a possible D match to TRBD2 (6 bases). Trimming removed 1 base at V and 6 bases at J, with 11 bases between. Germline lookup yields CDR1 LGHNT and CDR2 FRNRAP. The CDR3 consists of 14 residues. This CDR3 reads CASGLAARGDTQYF. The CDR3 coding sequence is TGTGCTAGTGGTTTGGCCGCGCGGGGTGATACGCAGTATTTT.